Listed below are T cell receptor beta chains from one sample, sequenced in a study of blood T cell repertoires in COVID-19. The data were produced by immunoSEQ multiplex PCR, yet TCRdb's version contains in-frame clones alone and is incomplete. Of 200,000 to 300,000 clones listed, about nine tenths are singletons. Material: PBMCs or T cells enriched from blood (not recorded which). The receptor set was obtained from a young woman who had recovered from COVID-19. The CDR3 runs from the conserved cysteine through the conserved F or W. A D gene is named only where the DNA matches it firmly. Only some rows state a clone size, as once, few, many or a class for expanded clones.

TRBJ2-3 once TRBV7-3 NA TGTGCCAGCAGCCCCTCCGGGTTTATCACAGATACGCAGTATTTT CASSPSGFITDTQYF
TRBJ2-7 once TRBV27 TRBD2 TGTGCCAGCAGTCGTACAGGGACTAGGTCCTACGAGCAGTACTTC CASSRTGTRSYEQYF
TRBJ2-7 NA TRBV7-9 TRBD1 TGTGCCAGCGCCTCCGGACAGGGTGTCTACGAGCAGTACTTC CASASGQGVYEQYF
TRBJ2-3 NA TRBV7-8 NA TGTGCCAGCAGCTTAAGGATCGGGATAGATACGCAGTATTTT CASSLRIGIDTQYF
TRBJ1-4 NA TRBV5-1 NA TGCGCCAGCAGCCGAGGACAGACAAATGAAAAACTGTTTTTT CASSRGQTNEKLFF
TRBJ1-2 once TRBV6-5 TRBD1 TGTGCCAGCAGAGACAGGGTGGATAACTATGGCTACACCTTC CASRDRVDNYGYTF
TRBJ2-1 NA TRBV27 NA TGTGCCAGCAGTTTAATGCTACCAAGCTCCTACAATGAGCAGTTCTTC CASSLMLPSSYNEQFF
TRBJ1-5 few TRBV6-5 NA TGTGCCAGCAGCAGGGTAAGCAATCAGCCCCAGCATTTT CASSRVSNQPQHF
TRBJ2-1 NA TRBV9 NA TGTGCCAGCAGCGGGGAGGTTAATGAGCAGTTCTTC CASSGEVNEQFF
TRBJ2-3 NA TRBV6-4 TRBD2 TGTGCCAGCCCCAGACTAGCGGGTCCTAGCACAGATACGCAGTATTTT CASPRLAGPSTDTQYF
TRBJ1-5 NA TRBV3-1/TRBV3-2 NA TGTGCCAGCAGCCAAGGCAGGGGCCAGCAGCCCCAGCATTTT CASSQGRGQQPQHF
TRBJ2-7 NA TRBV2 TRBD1 TGTGCCAGCAGTGGGGGGACAGCCCAATACGAGCAGTACTTC CASSGGTAQYEQYF
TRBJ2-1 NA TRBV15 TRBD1 TGTGCCACCAGCAGAGATGGGACAGACAATGAGCAGTTCTTC CATSRDGTDNEQFF
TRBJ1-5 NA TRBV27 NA TGTGCCAGCAGCCGGAGAGACAATCAGCCCCAGCATTTT CASSRRDNQPQHF
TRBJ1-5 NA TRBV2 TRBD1 TGTGCCAGCAGTCTCGGACAGGTTAGCAATCAGCCCCAGCATTTT CASSLGQVSNQPQHF
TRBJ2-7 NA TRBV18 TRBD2 TGTGCCAGCTCACGTACTAGCGCTACCTACGAGCAGTACTTC CASSRTSATYEQYF
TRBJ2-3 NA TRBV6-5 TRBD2 TGTGCCAGCAGTACCCTAGCGGGGACCACAGATACGCAGTATTTT CASSTLAGTTDTQYF
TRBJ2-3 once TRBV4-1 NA TGCGCCAGCAGCTTAACCCGGGACTCCCGAGATACGCAGTATTTT CASSLTRDSRDTQYF
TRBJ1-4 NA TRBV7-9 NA TGTGCCAGCAGCTCATTTGACAGGCCGGATGAAAAACTGTTTTTT CASSSFDRPDEKLFF
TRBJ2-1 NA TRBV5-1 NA TGCGCCAGCAGCTTCACGGAAGGGGAAAGAGGTGAGCAGTTCTTC CASSFTEGERGEQFF
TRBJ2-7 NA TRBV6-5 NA TGTGCCAGCAGTAAGACTAGTTCCTACGAGCAGTACTTC CASSKTSSYEQYF
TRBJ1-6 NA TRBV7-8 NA TGTGCCAGCAGCTTCCGGGATTCACCCCTCCACTTT CASSFRDSPLHF
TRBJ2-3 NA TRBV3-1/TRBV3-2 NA TGTGCCAGCAATAACAGGGCGACAGATACGCAGTATTTT CASNNRATDTQYF
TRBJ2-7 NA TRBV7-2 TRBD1 TGTGCCAGCAGCTCGGGACAGTATTTCTCCTACGAGCAGTACTTC CASSSGQYFSYEQYF
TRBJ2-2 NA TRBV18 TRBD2 TGTGCCAGCTCCCAAGGGACTAGCGGGACGAACACCGGGGAGCTGTTTTTT CASSQGTSGTNTGELFF
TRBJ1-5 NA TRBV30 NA TGTGCCTGGAGTGTTAAACAGGGTTATAGCAATCAGCCCCAGCATTTT CAWSVKQGYSNQPQHF
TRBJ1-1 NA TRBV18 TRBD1 TGTGCCAGCTCACCACGGGGACAGCTGAACACTGAAGCTTTCTTT CASSPRGQLNTEAFF
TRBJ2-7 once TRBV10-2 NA TGCGCCAGCAGTGCCCCCCCCCAAGTAGTGTCCTACGAGCAGTACTTC CASSAPPQVVSYEQYF
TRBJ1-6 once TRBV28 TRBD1 TGTGCCAGCAGTTTAGCACAGGGGACCACACCCCTCCACTTT CASSLAQGTTPLHF
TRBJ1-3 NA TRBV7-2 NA TGTGCCAGCAGCTTAGCGCTTGGCAGGGAAGTCGGAAACACCATATATTTT CASSLALGREVGNTIYF
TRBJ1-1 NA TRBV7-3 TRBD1 TGTGCCAGCAGCCCGTGGGCCAGGGGGACGCGGACTGAAGCTTTCTTT CASSPWARGTRTEAFF
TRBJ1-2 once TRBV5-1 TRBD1 TGCGCCAGCAGCCCCGGACAGGGTGCCCCTAACTATGGCTACACCTTC CASSPGQGAPNYGYTF
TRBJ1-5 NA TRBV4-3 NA TGCGCCAGCAGCCCGGGGGGCAATCAGCCCCAGCATTTT CASSPGGNQPQHF
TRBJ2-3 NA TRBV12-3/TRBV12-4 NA TGTGCCAGCAGTTTTCAGAGCACAGATACGCAGTATTTT CASSFQSTDTQYF
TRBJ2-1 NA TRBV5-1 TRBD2 TGCGCCAGCAGCTCTCGACTAGCGGGAGGGCCGAGCTCCTACAATGAGCAGTTCTTC CASSSRLAGGPSSYNEQFF
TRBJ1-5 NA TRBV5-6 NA TGTGCCAGCAGCTCTTCCGACTCAGCATCCCGCAGGGTCGGTCAGCCCCAGCATTTT CASSSSDSASRRVGQPQHF
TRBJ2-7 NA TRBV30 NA TGTGCCTGGAGTGTTAGAAATGGCTACGAGCAGTACTTC CAWSVRNGYEQYF